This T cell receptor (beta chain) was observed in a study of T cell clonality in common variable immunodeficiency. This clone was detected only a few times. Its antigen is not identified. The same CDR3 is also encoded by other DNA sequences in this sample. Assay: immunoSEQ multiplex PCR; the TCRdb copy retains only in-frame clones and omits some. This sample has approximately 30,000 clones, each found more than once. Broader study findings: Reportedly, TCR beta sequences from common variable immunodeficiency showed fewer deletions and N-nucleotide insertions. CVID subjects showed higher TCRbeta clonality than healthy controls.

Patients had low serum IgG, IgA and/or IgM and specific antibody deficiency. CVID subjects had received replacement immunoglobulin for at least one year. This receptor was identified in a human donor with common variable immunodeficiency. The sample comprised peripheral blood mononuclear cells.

The CDR3 DNA, read in part, is TGTGCCAGCAGTGACAGGGGCGGCACAGATACG. It is translated as CASSDRGGTDT. The entire CDR3 sequence reads CASSDRGGTDTQYF. The genes are TRBV6-4 and TRBJ2-3, with a weak D call TRBD1 (5 bases). The sequenced fragment ends 3 residues before the CDR3 boundary, so the rest is inferred from the germline J gene. This CDR3 region has 14 residues. V was pared by 2 bases and J by 1 base, with 7 bases between. In germline, CDR1 is MRHNA, CDR2 SNTAGT.